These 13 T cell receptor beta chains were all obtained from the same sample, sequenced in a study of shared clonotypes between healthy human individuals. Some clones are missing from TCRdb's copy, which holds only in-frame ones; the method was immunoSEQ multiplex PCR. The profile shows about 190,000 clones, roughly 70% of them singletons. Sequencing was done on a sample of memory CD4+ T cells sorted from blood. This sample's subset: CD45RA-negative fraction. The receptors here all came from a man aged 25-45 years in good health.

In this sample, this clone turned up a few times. CDR3 DNA: TGCAGTGCTACTAATGAGCAGTTCTTC. It yields the protein CSATNEQFF. This chain joins TRBV20-1 and TRBJ2-1; no clear D gene. This CDR3 spans 9 amino acids. V was cut by 4 bases and J by 7 bases, with 2 bases left in between. Germline V CDR1 and CDR2: DFQATT, SNEGSKA (reference sequence).

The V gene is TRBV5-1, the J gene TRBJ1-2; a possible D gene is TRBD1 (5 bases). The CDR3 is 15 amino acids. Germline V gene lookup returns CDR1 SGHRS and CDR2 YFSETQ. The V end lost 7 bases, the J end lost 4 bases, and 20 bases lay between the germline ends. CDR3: CASRLQGLEFYGYTF. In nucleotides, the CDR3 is TGCGCCAGCCGTCTCCAGGGTTTGGAGTTCTATGGCTACACCTTC.

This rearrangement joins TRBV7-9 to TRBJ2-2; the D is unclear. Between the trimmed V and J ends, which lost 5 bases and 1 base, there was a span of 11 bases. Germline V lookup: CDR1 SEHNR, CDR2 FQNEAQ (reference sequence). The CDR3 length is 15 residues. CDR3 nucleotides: TGTGCCAGCAGCAAGGGATTCATGAACACCGGGGAGCTGTTTTTT. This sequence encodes CASSKGFMNTGELFF.

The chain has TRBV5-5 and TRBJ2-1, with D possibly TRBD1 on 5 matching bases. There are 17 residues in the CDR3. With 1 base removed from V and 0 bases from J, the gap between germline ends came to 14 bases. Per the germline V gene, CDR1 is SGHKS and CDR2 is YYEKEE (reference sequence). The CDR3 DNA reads TGTGCCAGCAGCTTGTTGGGGCCTACTGGCTCCTACAATGAGCAGTTCTTC. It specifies CASSLLGPTGSYNEQFF.

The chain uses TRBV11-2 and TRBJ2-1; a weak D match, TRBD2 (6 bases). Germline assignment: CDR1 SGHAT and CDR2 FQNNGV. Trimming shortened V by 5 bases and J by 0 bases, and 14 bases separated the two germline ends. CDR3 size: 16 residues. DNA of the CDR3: TGTGCCAGCAGCGTTAGCGGAGGGAGCTCCTACAATGAGCAGTTCTTC. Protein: CASSVSGGSSYNEQFF.

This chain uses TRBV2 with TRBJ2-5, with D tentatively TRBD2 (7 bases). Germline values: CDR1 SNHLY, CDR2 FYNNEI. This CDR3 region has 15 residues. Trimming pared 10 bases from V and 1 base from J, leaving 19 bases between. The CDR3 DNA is TGTGCCACCAACCCACAGGGAGGGGCCCAAGAGACCCAGTACTTC. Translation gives CATNPQGGAQETQYF.

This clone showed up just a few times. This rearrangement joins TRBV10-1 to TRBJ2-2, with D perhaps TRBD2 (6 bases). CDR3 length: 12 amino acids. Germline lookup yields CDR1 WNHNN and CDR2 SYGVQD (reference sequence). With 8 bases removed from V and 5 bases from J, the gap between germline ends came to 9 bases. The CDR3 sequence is CASGRLTGELFF. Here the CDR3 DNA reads TGCGCCAGCGGGAGGTTAACCGGGGAGCTGTTTTTT.

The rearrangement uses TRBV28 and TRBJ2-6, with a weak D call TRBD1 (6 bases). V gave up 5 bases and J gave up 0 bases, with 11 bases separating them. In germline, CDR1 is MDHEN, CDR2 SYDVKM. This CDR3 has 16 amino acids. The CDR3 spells CASSQGRSSGANVLTF. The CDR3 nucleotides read TGTGCCAGCAGTCAGGGGCGGAGCTCTGGGGCCAACGTCCTGACTTTC.

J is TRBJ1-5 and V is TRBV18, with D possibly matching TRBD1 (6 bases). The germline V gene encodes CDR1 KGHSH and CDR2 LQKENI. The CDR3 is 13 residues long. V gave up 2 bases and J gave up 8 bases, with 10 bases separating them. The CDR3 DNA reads TGTGCCAGCTCACCAAACTCAGGGGAGCCCCAGCATTTT. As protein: CASSPNSGEPQHF.

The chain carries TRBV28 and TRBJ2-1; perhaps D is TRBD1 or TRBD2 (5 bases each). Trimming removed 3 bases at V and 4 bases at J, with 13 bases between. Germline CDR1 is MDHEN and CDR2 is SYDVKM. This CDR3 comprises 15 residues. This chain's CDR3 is CASSLPGRTYNEQFF. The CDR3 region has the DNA TGTGCCAGCAGTTTGCCGGGACGAACTTACAATGAGCAGTTCTTC.

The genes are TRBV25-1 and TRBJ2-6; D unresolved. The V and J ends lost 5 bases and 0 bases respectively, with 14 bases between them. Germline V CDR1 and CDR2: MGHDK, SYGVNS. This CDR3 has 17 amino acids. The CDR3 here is CASSNPPGRSGANVLTF. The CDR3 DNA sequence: TGTGCCAGCAGTAACCCCCCGGGTCGCTCTGGGGCCAACGTCCTGACTTTC.

The CDR3 protein is CASSSPGALNIQYF. The CDR3 DNA sequence: TGTGCCAGCAGCTCCCCGGGGGCGTTAAACATTCAGTACTTC. The chain is built from TRBV6-5 and TRBJ2-4, with D perhaps matching TRBD1 or TRBD2 (6 bases each). V was trimmed by 6 bases and J by 6 bases, leaving 15 bases between them. The V gene's germline CDR1 is MNHEY and CDR2 SVGAGI. This CDR3 is built from 14 residues.

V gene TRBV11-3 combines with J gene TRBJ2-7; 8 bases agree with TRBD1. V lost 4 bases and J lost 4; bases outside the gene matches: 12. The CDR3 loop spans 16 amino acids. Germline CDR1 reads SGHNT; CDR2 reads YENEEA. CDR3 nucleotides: TGTGCCAGCAGCTCTCGGAACGGGACAGGCTTTTACGAGCAGTACTTC. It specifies CASSSRNGTGFYEQYF.